The clone carrying this TCR beta chain has a handful of counts. These data belong to a study of shared clonotypes between healthy human individuals. Trimming took off 5 bases at V and 1 base at J, with 19 bases between the two ends. Germline V gene data show CDR1 as SEHNR and CDR2 as FQNEAQ (reference sequence). The CDR3 consists of 17 residues. Some clones are missing from TCRdb's copy, which holds only in-frame ones; the method was immunoSEQ multiplex PCR. Here the sample spans millions of clones, approximately 94% being singletons. CD45RO negativity and positive selection for CCR7 defined naive CD8 cells, a population that excluded terminally differentiated effector memory CD45RA+ cells.

The sample comprised naive CD8+ T cells from PBMCs. This chain uses TRBV7-9 with TRBJ2-3; D is possibly TRBD1 (5 bases). This clonotype was sampled from a young man in good health. Some clones in this sample may be carry-over from other donors' samples. Written as DNA, the CDR3 is TGTGCCAGCAGCGTAGGCTCGACAGCACGAGGCACAGATACGCAGTATTTT. Translation gives CASSVGSTARGTDTQYF.